These 11 T cell receptor beta chains came from one sample sequenced in a study of T cells in women clearing cervical HPV infection. The table came from immunoSEQ multiplex PCR; TCRdb's copy has only in-frame clones and leaves some out. The specimen's table records about 26,000 clones. Sequencing was carried out using blood buffy coat. The receptor source for this set is a woman aged 18 to 75 with a cervical HPV16 infection that either progressed to CIN3+ or cleared (not recorded which).

As regards this clone: The read ends 3 residues shy of where the CDR3 ends; the end is completed using the germline J gene. The chain combines TRBV2 with TRBJ2-3, with D perhaps TRBD1 (5 bases). This CDR3 has 12 residues. Germline lookup yields CDR1 SNHLY and CDR2 FYNNEI. The CDR3: CASRVGAQPQYF. The DNA read from the CDR3 is TGTGCCAGCAGGGTAGGGGCTCAGCCG.

As for this clone: The CDR3 is cut off 3 residues early in the read; its end comes from the germline J gene. The chain couples TRBV20-1 to TRBJ2-1; 7 bases align to TRBD2. CDR3 length equals 14 residues. V lost 3 bases to trimming and J lost 5 bases; unmatched junction nucleotides: 7. In germline, CDR1 is DFQATT, CDR2 SNEGSKA (reference sequence). This chain's CDR3 is CSARREGLDNEQFF. The CDR3 DNA, read in part, is TGCAGTGCTAGGAGGGAGGGGTTGGACAATGAG.

Turning to this clone: The read ends 3 residues early relative to the CDR3; the germline J gene fills the gap. V and J are TRBV5-1 and TRBJ2-4; 9 bases map to TRBD2. There are 15 residues in the CDR3. Trimming removed 2 bases from V and 5 bases from J; junction bases left unmatched: 5. Germline loops: CDR1 SGHRS, CDR2 YFSETQ. This CDR3 reads CASSFRTSVENIQYF. The part of the CDR3 DNA that was read is TGCGCCAGCAGCTTCCGGACTAGCGTCGAAAACATT.

Comment on this clone: From the germline J gene comes the end of the CDR3, since the read stops 3 residues before it. This chain joins TRBV5-4 and TRBJ2-5, with TRBD1 identical over 7 bases. V shed 4 bases, J shed 2 bases, and the junction held 5 bases outside the gene matches. The CDR3 totals 14 residues. CDR1 is SGHNT and CDR2 is YYREEE in the germline V gene (reference sequence). The CDR3 reads CASSPGTEQETQYF. The DNA read from the CDR3 is TGTGCCAGCAGCCCCGGGACAGAACAAGAGACC.

Concerning this clone itself: The sequenced fragment ends 3 residues before the CDR3 boundary, so the rest is inferred from the germline J gene. The chain recombines TRBV20-1 with TRBJ2-5; TRBD1 aligns across 9 bases. Unmatched junction bases numbered 13, after V lost 6 bases and J lost 5 bases. CDR3 length: 15 amino acids. CDR1 and CDR2 from the germline V gene are DFQATT and SNEGSKA (reference sequence). The CDR3 reads CSAHPGTGYSETQYF. The sequenced part of the CDR3 DNA is TGCAGTGCCCATCCCGGGACAGGGTATAGCGAGACC.

The sequenced part of the CDR3 DNA is TGTGCCAGCAGTGGAGCCCCCGGGACAGGGAGAAACATT. Translating gives CASSGAPGTGRNI. The whole CDR3 protein reads CASSGAPGTGRNIQYF. The rearrangement joins TRBV6-1 to TRBJ2-4; the match to TRBD1 covers 9 bases. Read sequence stops 3 residues before the CDR3 end, and the germline J gene provides the missing end. Per the germline V gene, CDR1 is MNHNS and CDR2 is SASEGT. The CDR3 is 16 amino acids. V was clipped by 4 bases and J by 6 bases; unmatched bases: 10.

Concerning this clone itself: The observed sequence ends 3 residues before the CDR3 terminus, with the missing tail filled in from the germline J gene. This sequence joins TRBV20-1 and TRBJ1-1, with a weak D call TRBD1 (5 bases). With 7 bases removed from V and 6 bases from J, the gap between germline ends came to 15 bases. The germline V gene has CDR1 DFQATT and CDR2 SNEGSKA (reference sequence). The CDR3 extends over 12 amino acids. This CDR3 is CSVERGTSEAFF. The part of the CDR3 DNA that was read is TGCAGTGTTGAGAGGGGCACATCTGAA.

Concerning this clone itself: With the read ending 3 residues before the CDR3 end, the germline J gene is used to fill in that end. The gene calls are TRBV19 and TRBJ2-5; no clear D gene. Germline CDR1 is LNHDA and CDR2 is SQIVND (reference sequence). There are 14 residues in the CDR3. Deletions cut 5 bases from V and 1 base from J, with 11 bases between. CDR3 in amino acids: CASSSLTGQETQYF. CDR3 DNA (partial): TGTGCCAGTAGTTCGCTGACGGGCCAAGAGACC.

Details on this clone: The CDR3 end is not reached by the read, which stops 3 residues before it; the germline J gene fills it in. The chain has TRBV30 and TRBJ2-7; D is undetermined. Deletions cut 3 bases from V and 0 bases from J, with 15 bases between. Per germline, CDR1 GTSNPN and CDR2 SVGIG (reference sequence). This CDR3 spans 15 amino acids. Partial CDR3 DNA: TGTGCCTGGAGGTCGGGTATAGGATACTCCTACGAG. Protein sequence: CAWRSGIGYSYE. The whole CDR3 protein reads CAWRSGIGYSYEQYF.

Regarding this clone: Read data end 3 residues before the CDR3 end; the end is taken from the germline J gene. The rearrangement joins TRBV7-3 to TRBJ1-1, with D possibly TRBD1 on 6 matching bases. V shed 2 bases and J shed 4 bases, with 11 bases lying between them. The germline CDR1 and CDR2 sequences are SGHTA and FQGTGA. This CDR3 comprises 14 residues. The part of the CDR3 DNA that was read is TGTGCCAGCAGCTTACGAGGGGGACGCACTGAA. It encodes CASSLRGGRTE. Given in full, the CDR3 is CASSLRGGRTEAFF.

A remark on this clone: The read ends 3 residues shy of where the CDR3 ends; the end is completed using the germline J gene. V and J are TRBV18 and TRBJ1-4; no definite D call. The CDR3 runs to 15 residues. V lost 2 bases, J lost 0 bases, and 7 bases lay in between. Germline CDR1 KGHSH, CDR2 LQKENI. The sequenced CDR3 bases are TGTGCCAGCTCACCATTAGGGTCAACTAATGAAAAA. As protein: CASSPLGSTNEK. The whole CDR3 sequence reads CASSPLGSTNEKLFF.